One and the same sample provided the 28 T cell receptor beta chains below, sequenced in a study of response to subunit inactivated influenza vaccine. TCRdb re-derived calls from the RT-PCR reads in MiXCR, one entry per CDR3 protein. In the table there are 710,000 or so distinct CDR3 sequences, 15% to 18% of which are singletons. This specimen consisted of PBMCs from blood, obtained 11 to 12 days after vaccination. The source is a man aged 50 to 60 who received an inactivated influenza vaccine.

V is TRBV20-1 and J is TRBJ2-4; perhaps D is TRBD1 or TRBD2 (5 bases each). The germline V gene has CDR1 DFQATT and CDR2 SNEGSKA (reference sequence). The CDR3 runs 14 residues. With 1 base removed from V and 5 bases from J, the gap between germline ends came to 12 bases. Written as DNA, the CDR3 is TGCAGTGCTAGAGGGGGGACCGGTGAAAACATTCAGTACTTC. It translates to CSARGGTGENIQYF.

V and J are TRBV4-2 and TRBJ2-2; TRBD2 matches at 12 bases. Trimming at V came to 1 base and at J to 6 bases, leaving 9 bases not matched to a gene. CDR1 is LGHNA, CDR2 YNFKEQ, per germline. This CDR3 is built from 18 residues. In nucleotides, the CDR3 is TGTGCCAGCAGCCAAGCGGCTAGCGGGGGGGTGTCGGCCGGGGAGCTGTTTTTT. Its translation: CASSQAASGGVSAGELFF.

The chain couples TRBV25-1 to TRBJ2-3, with TRBD1 identical over 7 bases. The CDR3 spans 13 residues. J lost 4 bases, V lost 6 bases, and 4 bases had no gene match. Germline assignment: CDR1 MGHDK and CDR2 SYGVNS. The CDR3 loop is CASRTGDPDTQYF. The CDR3, as DNA: TGTGCCAGCAGAACAGGGGACCCAGATACGCAGTATTTT.

In this sample, this clonotype turned up a few times. The chain has TRBV7-2 and TRBJ2-3; D not resolved. The germline V gene encodes CDR1 SGHTA and CDR2 FQGNSA. V lost 8 bases and J 4 bases, leaving 7 bases between the germline ends. This CDR3 spans 11 amino acids. DNA for the CDR3: TGTGCCAGCTGGGTACCAGATACGCAGTATTTT. It is translated as CASWVPDTQYF.

This rearrangement joins TRBV7-3 to TRBJ2-2, with D tentatively TRBD1 (5 bases). CDR1 SGHTA and CDR2 FQGTGA come from the germline V gene. The germline V and J ends were trimmed by 5 bases and 6 bases, with 19 bases remaining between them. The CDR3 is 16 amino acids. The CDR3 protein is CASSPLGDFGPGELFF. CDR3 sequence (DNA): TGTGCCAGCAGCCCCCTAGGGGATTTTGGCCCCGGGGAGCTGTTTTTT.

The table lists this clonotype with a few counts. The chain links TRBV24-1 to TRBJ2-5, with no clear D. Germline V lookup: CDR1 KGHDR, CDR2 SFDVKD. V shed 5 bases and J shed 7 bases, with 16 bases lying between them. The CDR3 loop spans 14 amino acids. DNA of the CDR3: TGTGCCACCAGTGTACCCGGACCGGTGGGGACCCAGTACTTC. Translating it yields CATSVPGPVGTQYF.

The V call is TRBV15, the J call TRBJ1-6; the D gene is possibly TRBD1 (5 bases). V gave up 0 bases and J gave up 0 bases, with 6 bases separating them. Looked up from germline, CDR1 is LNHNV and CDR2 is YYDKDF (reference sequence). CDR3 length: 16 amino acids. The CDR3 nucleotides are TGTGCCACCAGCAGAGATGACAGCTCCTATAATTCACCCCTCCACTTT. It is translated as CATSRDDSSYNSPLHF.

V gene TRBV7-2 combines with J gene TRBJ1-1, with D perhaps TRBD1 (6 bases). The CDR3 spans 15 residues. V lost 0 bases to trimming and J lost 7 bases, with 15 bases between them. Germline V gene lookup returns CDR1 SGHTA and CDR2 FQGNSA. CDR3 sequence reads: CASSLARFGGREAFF. The CDR3 DNA reads as TGTGCCAGCAGCTTAGCCCGTTTCGGGGGGCGTGAAGCTTTCTTT.

This clonotype was counted ten times or more. This chain uses TRBV12-3 or TRBV12-4 with TRBJ2-1, with a possible D match to TRBD2 (6 bases). V was pared by 3 bases and J by 6 bases, with 12 bases between. There are 14 residues in the CDR3. Here the CDR3 DNA reads TGTGCCAGCAGTTTGGAGAGGGGAGGCAATGAGCAGTTCTTC. It is translated as CASSLERGGNEQFF.

This chain uses TRBV14 with TRBJ2-3; perhaps TRBD1 as D (6 bases). The CDR3 is 15 amino acids. Trimming removed 5 bases at V and 6 bases at J, with 18 bases between. Per germline, CDR1 SGHDN and CDR2 FVKESK. CDR3 in DNA: TGTGCCAGCAGCGATGGTGTCTACCAGGGGGATACGCAGTATTTT. It translates to CASSDGVYQGDTQYF.

This clonotype was picked up a small number of times. The chain joins TRBV19 to TRBJ2-3; the D gene is possibly TRBD1 (5 bases). This CDR3 region has 15 residues. Trimming shortened V by 0 bases and J by 1 base, and 8 bases separated the two germline ends. Germline V lookup: CDR1 LNHDA, CDR2 SQIVND (reference sequence). In DNA form, the CDR3 reads TGTGCCAGTAGTATAGAAGGACATCGCACAGATACGCAGTATTTT. Its translation is CASSIEGHRTDTQYF.

The CDR3 DNA is TGTGCCAGCAGCGTAGCTGACTCCCCCTTCCACGAGCAGTACTTC. Amino acid sequence: CASSVADSPFHEQYF. This sequence joins TRBV9 and TRBJ2-7, with D uncertain. The germline V gene has CDR1 SGDLS and CDR2 YYNGEE. This CDR3 has 15 residues. Trimming stripped 0 bases from V and 5 bases from J, with 15 bases between.

The genes are TRBV20-1 and TRBJ2-4; D may correspond to TRBD1 or TRBD2 (5 bases each). Looked up from germline, CDR1 is DFQATT and CDR2 is SNEGSKA (reference sequence). V lost 6 bases and J 3 bases, leaving 15 bases between the germline ends. The CDR3 is 14 residues long. The CDR3 DNA reads TGCAGTGCAACCAGGGACGGTATCAAAAACATTCAGTACTTC. This sequence encodes CSATRDGIKNIQYF.

Ten or more counts support this clonotype. The chain uses TRBV7-9 and TRBJ2-3; possible D gene TRBD2, 5 bases. V lost 5 bases to trimming and J lost 6 bases, with 9 bases between them. Per the germline V gene, CDR1 is SEHNR and CDR2 is FQNEAQ (reference sequence). The length of the CDR3 is 12 residues. Written as DNA, the CDR3 is TGTGCCAGCAGCCCATCGGGGGATACGCAGTATTTT. Residues: CASSPSGDTQYF.

This clonotype was seen at least ten times. The gene calls are TRBV5-1 and TRBJ2-1; 7 positions agree with TRBD1. Trimming took 4 bases from V and 0 from J; bases not matched to a gene: 4. In germline, CDR1 is SGHRS, CDR2 YFSETQ. CDR3 length equals 15 residues. The CDR3 DNA follows: TGCGCCAGCAGCATAACAGGGGCCTCCTACAATGAGCAGTTCTTC. This translates into CASSITGASYNEQFF.

The rearrangement joins TRBV7-9 to TRBJ1-1; D not certain. CDR1 SEHNR and CDR2 FQNEAQ come from the germline V gene (reference sequence). This CDR3 comprises 12 residues. The V end was cut by 4 bases, the J end by 6 bases, with 9 bases between. DNA of the CDR3: TGTGCCAGCAGCTCCGTTTGGGCTGAAGCTTTCTTT. It yields the protein CASSSVWAEAFF.

Only a few counts were recorded for this clonotype. The gene calls are TRBV29-1 and TRBJ2-5, with a weak D call TRBD2 (5 bases). Germline V gives CDR1 SQVTM, CDR2 ANQGSEA. CDR3 length: 14 residues. Trimming cost V 3 bases and J 5 bases, with 16 bases left between them. The CDR3 loop is CSVELLDSQETQYF. CDR3 in DNA: TGCAGCGTTGAGTTGTTGGACTCGCAGGAGACCCAGTACTTC.

Points on this clonotype: This may be a read error, as it is one base from a much larger clone. The V and J genes are TRBV5-1 and TRBJ2-3, with TRBD1 identical over 9 bases. This CDR3 comprises 14 residues. In germline, CDR1 is SGHRS, CDR2 YFSETQ. DNA for the CDR3: TGCGCCAGCAGCTCCGGGACAGGGACAGATAAGCAGTATTTT. Its translation: CASSSGTGTDKQYF.

This clonotype occurred a few times. The chain carries TRBV29-1 and TRBJ2-1, with no clear D. Per germline, CDR1 SQVTM and CDR2 ANQGSEA. Trimming pared 7 bases from V and 6 bases from J, leaving 19 bases between. This CDR3 comprises 14 residues. The CDR3 is CSAPSWLGGNEQFF. For the CDR3, the DNA is TGCAGCGCCCCGTCTTGGTTAGGCGGCAATGAGCAGTTCTTC.

This clonotype was seen more than once but under ten times. The chain has TRBV12-3 or TRBV12-4 and TRBJ2-5, with no clear D. CDR3 length: 13 residues. With 8 bases removed from V and 4 bases from J, the gap between germline ends came to 14 bases. CDR3 loop: CASARNDRETQYF. The DNA of the CDR3 is TGTGCCAGCGCACGCAATGATAGAGAGACCCAGTACTTC.

J is TRBJ2-2 and V is TRBV15; TRBD2 aligns across 10 bases. The V gene's germline CDR1 is LNHNV and CDR2 YYDKDF (reference sequence). V trimming: 8 bases; J trimming: 7 bases; junction bases outside the gene matches: 7. CDR3 length: 14 amino acids. This CDR3 is CATASGSFSGELFF. The CDR3 region has the DNA TGTGCCACCGCTAGCGGGAGTTTTAGCGGGGAGCTGTTTTTT.

The chain employs TRBV28 and TRBJ2-7; a weak D match, TRBD1 (5 bases). This CDR3 spans 13 amino acids. Trimming removed 7 bases at V and 7 bases at J, with 17 bases between. Germline V gene lookup returns CDR1 MDHEN and CDR2 SYDVKM. The CDR3 coding sequence is TGTGCCAGCATCAAAACAGGCTCCCGGGAGCAGTACTTC. Protein product: CASIKTGSREQYF.

V is TRBV29-1 and J is TRBJ1-4; weak D call: TRBD1 (5 bases). V gave up 6 bases and J gave up 14 bases, with 28 bases separating them. Germline values: CDR1 SQVTM, CDR2 ANQGSEA. This CDR3 is 15 amino acids long. DNA for the CDR3: TGCAGCGTCCGCTGGTCCACAGGAGGAGGGATTGATCTGTTTTTT. It encodes CSVRWSTGGGIDLFF.

The rearrangement links TRBV5-8 to TRBJ2-5; 7 nucleotides line up with TRBD2. From germline, CDR1 is SGHTS and CDR2 YDEGEE. This CDR3 comprises 13 residues. After removal of 4 bases from V and 9 bases from J, the junction contained 9 bases not matched to a gene. As DNA, the CDR3 is TGTGCCAGCAGCCGCCGGGACTACCTGGCCCAGTACTTC. The encoded protein is CASSRRDYLAQYF.

Points on this clonotype: One end of the junction varies from germline; a read error may be responsible. The rearrangement links TRBV11-2 to TRBJ2-2; TRBD2 matches 7 bases. CDR3 length: 16 residues. Germline CDR1 SGHAT, CDR2 FQNNGV. The CDR3 DNA reads as TGTGCCACCAGCTTAGTGGGGGGGATTTTAACCGGGGAGCTGTTTTTT. Translation: CATSLVGGILTGELFF.

This clonotype has just a few counts. CDR3 DNA sequence: TGTGCCAGTAGTATAGATAGAACAGGACAAGAGACCCAGTACTTC. The encoded protein is CASSIDRTGQETQYF. The rearrangement joins TRBV19 to TRBJ2-5; perhaps TRBD1 as D (5 bases). CDR1 and CDR2 (germline): LNHDA, SQIVND (reference sequence). The V and J ends lost 0 bases and 2 bases respectively, with 10 bases between them. This CDR3 contains 15 residues.

This clonotype was seen more than once but under ten times. The CDR3 spells CASSSRGLQETQYF. The CDR3 region has the DNA TGTGCCAGCAGCTCCCGGGGCCTACAAGAGACCCAGTACTTC. V and J are TRBV11-2 and TRBJ2-5, with D perhaps being TRBD1 or TRBD2 (5 bases each). This CDR3 is built from 14 residues. V was pared by 4 bases and J by 2 bases, with 11 bases between. The germline V gene encodes CDR1 SGHAT and CDR2 FQNNGV.

The chain recombines TRBV5-1 with TRBJ1-1, with a tentative D call TRBD1 (5 bases). This CDR3 is 13 amino acids long. The V end lost 5 bases, the J end lost 6 bases, and 14 bases lay between the germline ends. Germline loops: CDR1 SGHRS, CDR2 YFSETQ. In DNA, the CDR3 is TGCGCCAGCAGTTTGTCAGGGTACCCTGAAGCTTTCTTT. This encodes CASSLSGYPEAFF.